These 27 T cell receptor beta chains came from one sample sequenced in a study of blood T cell repertoires in COVID-19. TCRdb's table, derived via immunoSEQ multiplex PCR, lists solely in-frame clones and lacks some. Of 45,000 to 70,000 clones listed, 70% to 90% are singletons. The material sequenced was peripheral blood. All receptors come from a woman aged 55-70 years with active COVID-19.

The CDR3 sequence: CASSLIASASYNEQFF. CDR3 bases: TGTGCCAGCAGCTTAATAGCTAGCGCGTCCTACAATGAGCAGTTCTTC. The chain carries TRBV7-3 and TRBJ2-1; maybe TRBD2 (6 bases). This CDR3 contains 16 residues. CDR1 and CDR2 from the germline V gene are SGHTA and FQGTGA. The V end was cut by 1 base, the J end by 1 base, with 11 bases between.

The sample holds one count of this clone. This chain connects TRBV7-3 to TRBJ1-2, with 8 nucleotides matching TRBD1. The CDR3 sequence is 13 residues long. J lost 2 bases, V lost 5 bases, and 1 base had no gene match. Germline values: CDR1 SGHTA, CDR2 FQGTGA. CDR3 sequence: CASSRDRNYGYTF. In DNA form, the CDR3 reads TGTGCCAGCAGCCGGGACAGGAACTATGGCTACACCTTC.

This chain links TRBV5-6 with TRBJ2-2; the match to TRBD1 covers 8 bases. The V segment lost 4 bases and the J segment 6 bases; nucleotides outside the gene matches: 5. Germline CDR1 is SGHDT and CDR2 is YYEEEE. The CDR3 is made up of 14 amino acids. CDR3: CASSPEDRAGELFF. The CDR3 DNA reads as TGTGCCAGCAGCCCCGAGGACAGGGCCGGGGAGCTGTTTTTT. Combining the CDR3 with reference TRBV5-6 and TRBJ2-2 gives the whole variable domain DAGVTQSPTHLIKTRGQQVTLRCSPKSGHDTVSWYQQALGQGPQFIFQYYEEEERQRGNFPDRFSGHQFPNYSSELNVNALLLGDSALYLCASSPEDRAGELFFGEGSRLTVL.

In DNA form, the CDR3 reads TGCGCCAGCAGCACCACCGGACAGGCCGGGACTGAAGCTTTCTTT. Translated: CASSTTGQAGTEAFF. The rearrangement uses TRBV5-1 and TRBJ1-1; TRBD1 matches 7 bases. Trimming took 4 bases from V and 5 from J; bases not matched to a gene: 11. The CDR3 runs to 15 residues. Per the germline V gene, CDR1 is SGHRS and CDR2 is YFSETQ. Full variable domain (missing parts from reference TRBV5-1 and TRBJ1-1): KAGVTQTPRYLIKTRGQQVTLSCSPISGHRSVSWYQQTPGQGLQFLFEYFSETQRNKGNFPGRFSGRQFSNSRSEMNVSTLELGDSALYLCASSTTGQAGTEAFFGQGTRLTVV.

The chain is built from TRBV7-3 and TRBJ2-1; 12 bases agree with TRBD2. V lost 5 bases to trimming and J lost 4 bases; unmatched junction nucleotides: 3. CDR3 size: 15 residues. Germline CDR1 SGHTA, CDR2 FQGTGA. The CDR3 DNA reads as TGTGCCAGCAGCCGGACTAGCGGGGCATACAATGAGCAGTTCTTC. Its translation: CASSRTSGAYNEQFF.

The chain uses TRBV6-1 and TRBJ2-2, with 8 nucleotides matching TRBD2. The V and J ends lost 2 bases and 4 bases, in that order; junction bases with no gene match: 9. CDR1 is MNHNS, CDR2 SASEGT, per germline. The CDR3 length is 17 residues. The CDR3 nucleotides are TGTGCCAGCAGTGAATCCGGACTAGCCGTGCGCACCGGGGAGCTGTTTTTT. This sequence encodes CASSESGLAVRTGELFF.

V gene TRBV9 combines with J gene TRBJ2-2, with 8 nucleotides matching TRBD1. V shed 4 bases and J 3 bases; nucleotides not matched to a gene: 5. Germline V gene lookup returns CDR1 SGDLS and CDR2 YYNGEE. This CDR3 comprises 15 residues. For the CDR3, the DNA is TGTGCCAGCAGCATAACAGGGGGTTACACCGGGGAGCTGTTTTTT. Translating it yields CASSITGGYTGELFF.

CDR3 nucleotides: TGTGCCAGCAGCGTAGGCGCGCTAGCGGGTTGGGAGACCCAGTACTTC. This gives the protein CASSVGALAGWETQYF. This chain connects TRBV9 to TRBJ2-5, with 8 bases fitting TRBD2. Germline lookup yields CDR1 SGDLS and CDR2 YYNGEE. The CDR3 runs 16 residues. Trimming removed 0 bases from V and 5 bases from J; junction bases left unmatched: 9.

V gene TRBV7-2 combines with J gene TRBJ2-2; 8 bases line up with TRBD1. V shed 8 bases and J 5 bases; nucleotides not matched to a gene: 7. This CDR3 region has 14 residues. Germline CDR1 and CDR2: SGHTA and FQGNSA. CDR3 sequence: CASGIDRGTGELFF. In DNA form, the CDR3 reads TGTGCCAGCGGAATAGACAGGGGAACCGGGGAGCTGTTTTTT.

Here the CDR3 DNA reads TGCAGTGCTAGTCAGGGGGGTGGTCGAAGGACTGAAGCTTTCTTT. It is translated as CSASQGGGRRTEAFF. This sequence joins TRBV20-1 and TRBJ1-1; 7 nucleotides agree with TRBD1. CDR1 and CDR2 from the germline V gene are DFQATT and SNEGSKA (reference sequence). This CDR3 is 15 amino acids long. The trim removed 3 bases at V and 5 bases at J, leaving 12 bases unmatched.

In its sample, this clone was seen once. The chain is built from TRBV7-8 and TRBJ1-5; D not resolved. The CDR3 totals 14 residues. The germline V gene has CDR1 SGHVS and CDR2 FQNEAQ. The V gene lost 7 bases and the J gene lost 2 bases, with 12 bases spanning the gap. The CDR3 DNA follows: TGTGCCAGCACGCAAGCAAATGGCAATCAGCCCCAGCATTTT. Amino acids: CASTQANGNQPQHF.

CDR3 loop: CASSLGQVSHEQFF. DNA of the CDR3: TGCGCCAGCAGCTTGGGACAGGTTTCCCATGAGCAGTTCTTC. The chain joins TRBV5-1 to TRBJ2-1, with D perhaps TRBD1 (6 bases). This CDR3 is 14 amino acids long. V was clipped by 0 bases and J by 8 bases, with 12 bases between them. Germline-derived CDR1 and CDR2 are SGHRS and YFSETQ.

The V and J genes are TRBV6-2 or TRBV6-3 and TRBJ2-7; tentative D call: TRBD1 (6 bases). Germline V gene sequence: CDR1 MNHEY, CDR2 SVGEGT. With 5 bases removed from V and 2 bases from J, the gap between germline ends came to 16 bases. This CDR3 comprises 15 residues. The CDR3 sequence is CASSPTGIFPYEQYF. In DNA form, the CDR3 reads TGTGCCAGCAGTCCGACAGGAATCTTCCCCTACGAGCAGTACTTC.

V usage is TRBV19 and J usage is TRBJ2-2; D may be TRBD1 (6 bases). The CDR3 spans 14 residues. The V gene lost 5 bases and the J gene lost 3 bases, with 10 bases spanning the gap. The germline gives CDR1 LNHDA, CDR2 SQIVND (reference sequence). CDR3 DNA sequence: TGTGCCAGTAGTCTCGGACAGTACACCGGGGAGCTGTTTTTT. Translation: CASSLGQYTGELFF.

V is TRBV20-1 and J is TRBJ1-2; 8 nucleotides align to TRBD1. This CDR3 is 13 amino acids long. Germline V gene data show CDR1 as DFQATT and CDR2 as SNEGSKA (reference sequence). The trim removed 3 bases at V and 3 bases at J, leaving 3 bases unmatched. The CDR3 loop reads CSASQGADYGYTF. CDR3 in DNA: TGCAGTGCTAGTCAGGGGGCAGACTATGGCTACACCTTC.

This chain links TRBV5-1 with TRBJ2-7; 7 bases match TRBD2. The CDR3 extends over 15 amino acids. CDR1 and CDR2 (germline): SGHRS, YFSETQ. Trimming cost V 0 bases and J 7 bases; bases outside gene matches: 10. CDR3 amino acids: CASSLEASGPREQYF. The CDR3 DNA is TGCGCCAGCAGCTTGGAGGCTAGCGGCCCCCGAGAGCAGTACTTC.

CDR3 sequence reads: CASSLADNTGSYEQYF. In DNA form, the CDR3 reads TGCGCCAGCAGCTTGGCCGACAACACCGGGAGCTACGAGCAGTACTTC. This chain uses TRBV5-1 with TRBJ2-7, with D tentatively TRBD2 (6 bases). V lost 0 bases, J lost 3 bases, and 16 bases lay in between. The CDR3 length is 16 residues. Germline assignment: CDR1 SGHRS and CDR2 YFSETQ.

CDR3 sequence (DNA): TGCGCCAGCAGCCTCTCCGGACAGGGGATGGGTCAGCCCCAGCATTTT. This codes for CASSLSGQGMGQPQHF. The rearrangement joins TRBV4-1 to TRBJ1-5; 9 bases are shared with TRBD1. The CDR3 is 16 residues long. With 4 bases clipped from V and 6 bases from J, the junction kept 10 bases outside the gene matches. Germline V gene data show CDR1 as MGHRA and CDR2 as YSYEKL.

This clone was recorded only once. The chain recombines TRBV5-6 with TRBJ1-1; 7 bases align to TRBD1. The CDR3 has 14 residues. Germline V gene lookup returns CDR1 SGHDT and CDR2 YYEEEE. V lost 2 bases to trimming and J lost 3 bases; unmatched junction nucleotides: 4. CDR3 nucleotide sequence: TGTGCCAGCAGCTTCCAGGGGGTGTACACTGAAGCTTTCTTT. This encodes CASSFQGVYTEAFF.

The chain has TRBV7-2 and TRBJ1-2; TRBD1 matches at 8 bases. This CDR3 has 14 amino acids. Germline lookup yields CDR1 SGHTA and CDR2 FQGNSA. V shed 2 bases and J 11 bases; nucleotides not matched to a gene: 10. CDR3 bases: TGTGCCAGCAGCTTAAATGCACAGGGGGTGGGATACACCTTC. Translated, it gives CASSLNAQGVGYTF.

J is TRBJ1-2 and V is TRBV30; 7 nucleotides match TRBD1. The germline V gene has CDR1 GTSNPN and CDR2 SVGIG (reference sequence). Trimming took 1 base from V and 3 from J; bases not matched to a gene: 5. This CDR3 comprises 14 residues. CDR3 nucleotides: TGTGCCTGGAGTGGACAGGGTGGCTACTATGGCTACACCTTC. This gives the protein CAWSGQGGYYGYTF.

V and J are TRBV24-1 and TRBJ2-3; D ambiguous. The CDR3 covers 13 residues. V was shortened by 8 bases and J by 11 bases, with 19 bases between the two germline ends. Germline CDR1 KGHDR, CDR2 SFDVKD. CDR3 DNA sequence: TGTGCCACCACCGATTCGGGTGGGTTGGTGCAGTATTTT. Translation gives CATTDSGGLVQYF.

The chain recombines TRBV3-1 (or the pseudogene TRBV3-2) with TRBJ2-2, with TRBD2 matching 9 bases. Germline V lookup: CDR1 LGHDT, CDR2 YNNKEL (reference sequence). The J segment lost 4 bases and the V segment lost 4 bases, leaving 7 bases of the junction unmatched. The CDR3 extends over 16 amino acids. Here the CDR3 DNA reads TGTGCCAGCAGCCCCGGATTAGCGGGGGTCACCGGGGAGCTGTTTTTT. Its protein product is CASSPGLAGVTGELFF.

The genes are TRBV5-1 and TRBJ2-5; 7 bases map to TRBD2. The CDR3 runs to 13 residues. V dropped 3 bases and J dropped 5; count of bases not matched to a gene: 4. Germline loops: CDR1 SGHRS, CDR2 YFSETQ. In DNA form, the CDR3 reads TGCGCCAGCAGCTCTAGCGGAGCGGAGACCCAGTACTTC. Its translation is CASSSSGAETQYF.

The chain links TRBV23-1 to TRBJ1-6; the D is unclear. TRBV23-1 is an ORF; its function is uncertain. This CDR3 spans 18 amino acids. The V gene lost 0 bases and the J gene lost 9 bases, with 21 bases spanning the gap. CDR3 loop: CASSQSRGNPVRGSPLHF. CDR3 DNA sequence: TGCGCCAGCAGTCAATCCCGCGGGAACCCAGTCCGTGGTTCACCCCTCCACTTT.

This clone was picked up one time. This chain joins TRBV5-4 and TRBJ2-5, with 11 positions matching TRBD1. The CDR3 has 15 amino acids. Germline trimming cut 3 bases from V and 5 bases from J; bases unmatched to any gene: 6. Germline values: CDR1 SGHNT, CDR2 YYREEE (reference sequence). The CDR3 reads CASSSGTGGPETQYF. In nucleotides, the CDR3 is TGTGCCAGCAGCTCCGGGACAGGGGGACCGGAGACCCAGTACTTC.

In DNA, the CDR3 is TGTGCCAGCAGTCGAGCTAGCGGTCTTATGAGCGAGCAGTTCTTC. Translated: CASSRASGLMSEQFF. The chain employs TRBV6-5 and TRBJ2-1, with TRBD2 identical over 7 bases. The CDR3 runs to 15 residues. V trimming: 5 bases; J trimming: 10 bases; junction bases outside the gene matches: 14. The germline gives CDR1 MNHEY, CDR2 SVGAGI.